This TCR beta chain is from a study of T cells in Graves' hyperthyroidism and ophthalmopathy. Study-wide context: Peripheral blood was taken when the disease was first diagnosed, before any treatment began.

In this sample, this clonotype turned up many times. The CDR3 has 14 residues. V lost 6 bases and J 3 bases, leaving 12 bases between the germline ends. Amplification yielded TCR beta CDR3 regions, with RNA transcripts as the source. HTBI primers were the set used in a first-round RT-PCR of the TCR CDR3. TCRdb redid the calling of the multiplex PCR reads with MiXCR, one entry per CDR3 protein. The sample has about 360,000 distinct CDR3 sequences; more than 15% are singletons. Sequenced material: blood. This TCR was recovered from a young woman with Graves' hyperthyroidism that later progressed to Graves' ophthalmopathy. The chain combines TRBV12-3 or TRBV12-4 with TRBJ1-5; D is undetermined. The CDR3, as DNA: TGTGCCAGCAGCCAAATACAAGTCAATCAGCCCCAGCATTTT. Translated: CASSQIQVNQPQHF.